Below, 29 T cell receptor beta chains from the same sample are listed, as sequenced in a study of blood T cell repertoires in COVID-19. Libraries were prepared by immunoSEQ multiplex PCR; TCRdb keeps only in-frame clonotypes and omits some of them. The sample yields just under 75,000 clones, roughly 83% seen once. The source material was peripheral blood. The receptors here all came from a man older than 75 with active or convalescent COVID-19.

The chain couples TRBV4-3 to TRBJ1-2; D perhaps matches TRBD1 (5 bases). CDR1 is LGHNA, CDR2 YSLEER, per germline. The CDR3 loop spans 14 amino acids. The V and J ends lost 0 bases and 8 bases respectively, with 13 bases between them. CDR3 amino acids: CASSQDQGAGGYTF. DNA of the CDR3: TGCGCCAGCAGCCAAGATCAAGGGGCTGGCGGCTACACCTTC.

This chain uses TRBV11-2 with TRBJ2-1, with 7 nucleotides matching TRBD1. The ends lost 5 bases at V and 0 bases at J; junction bases unmatched: 10. The CDR3 runs 17 residues. CDR1 is SGHAT, CDR2 FQNNGV, per germline. This CDR3 is CASSLASGQLSYNEQFF. In DNA, the CDR3 is TGTGCCAGCAGCCTCGCTTCGGGACAGCTCTCCTACAATGAGCAGTTCTTC.

The chain carries TRBV18 and TRBJ1-4; 9 nucleotides agree with TRBD1. Germline assignment: CDR1 KGHSH and CDR2 LQKENI. This CDR3 has 15 residues. With V trimmed by 3 bases and J by 7 bases, 6 bases remained unmatched. CDR3 DNA: TGTGCCAGCTCACCTGACCGGGACAGGGTTGAAAAACTGTTTTTT. It translates to CASSPDRDRVEKLFF.

The V gene is TRBV19, the J gene TRBJ2-3; 8 nucleotides agree with TRBD1. CDR3 length: 15 residues. The V and J ends lost 5 bases and 3 bases, in that order; junction bases with no gene match: 7. Looked up from germline, CDR1 is LNHDA and CDR2 is SQIVND (reference sequence). The CDR3 region is CASSPRTGWTDTQYF. The CDR3 DNA is TGTGCCAGTAGTCCGCGGACAGGGTGGACAGATACGCAGTATTTT.

The chain employs TRBV19 and TRBJ1-6; TRBD1 is a possible D gene (5 bases). V lost 4 bases, J lost 5 bases, and 12 bases lay in between. The CDR3 extends over 15 amino acids. Germline lookup yields CDR1 LNHDA and CDR2 SQIVND (reference sequence). This CDR3 reads CASSTREANNSPLHF. In DNA form, the CDR3 reads TGTGCCAGTAGTACCAGGGAGGCGAATAATTCACCCCTCCACTTT. The full variable domain, completed using reference TRBV19 and TRBJ1-6, is DGGITQSPKYLFRKEGQNVTLSCEQNLNHDAMYWYRQDPGQGLRLIYYSQIVNDFQKGDIAEGYSVSREKKESFPLTVTSAQKNPTAFYLCASSTREANNSPLHFGNGTRLTVT.

V is TRBV7-6 and J is TRBJ2-2, with TRBD2 matching 8 bases. In germline, CDR1 is SGHVS, CDR2 FNYEAQ. Trimming removed 1 base from V and 3 bases from J; junction bases left unmatched: 4. The CDR3 sequence is 16 residues long. The chain's CDR3 is CASSLERGGYTGELFF. CDR3 nucleotide sequence: TGTGCCAGCAGCTTAGAACGGGGGGGTTACACCGGGGAGCTGTTTTTT.

The V and J genes are TRBV30 and TRBJ2-2; no clear D. Per germline, CDR1 GTSNPN and CDR2 SVGIG (reference sequence). Deletions cut 2 bases from V and 6 bases from J, with 7 bases between. The CDR3 consists of 12 residues. The CDR3 nucleotides read TGTGCCTGGAGTCTGACATCCGGGGAGCTGTTTTTT. Residues: CAWSLTSGELFF.

The V call is TRBV28, the J call TRBJ2-7, with no clear D. With 8 bases removed from V and 6 bases from J, the gap between germline ends came to 14 bases. There are 12 residues in the CDR3. Germline V CDR1 and CDR2: MDHEN, SYDVKM. The CDR3 region has the DNA TGTGCCAGCCTACGGGTTCCCCGCGAGCAGTACTTC. Its translation: CASLRVPREQYF.

The chain recombines TRBV5-6 with TRBJ1-6, with a tentative D call TRBD1 (6 bases). Germline V gives CDR1 SGHDT, CDR2 YYEEEE. V was shortened by 0 bases and J by 9 bases, with 16 bases between the two germline ends. This CDR3 region has 16 residues. In DNA, the CDR3 is TGTGCCAGCAGCTTGGAACAGGGTTTGGGCGTTTCACCCCTCCACTTT. This sequence encodes CASSLEQGLGVSPLHF. Supplemented by reference TRBV5-6 and TRBJ1-6, the full variable domain reads DAGVTQSPTHLIKTRGQQVTLRCSPKSGHDTVSWYQQALGQGPQFIFQYYEEEERQRGNFPDRFSGHQFPNYSSELNVNALLLGDSALYLCASSLEQGLGVSPLHFGNGTRLTVT.

The V and J genes are TRBV10-3 and TRBJ1-1; 7 nucleotides agree with TRBD1. V was pared by 4 bases and J by 5 bases, with 7 bases of the junction left unmatched. The CDR3 extends over 14 amino acids. CDR1 and CDR2 (germline): ENHRY, SYGVKD. CDR3 in amino acids: CAISGGGGSTEAFF. CDR3 nucleotides: TGTGCCATCAGTGGAGGAGGGGGCTCGACTGAAGCTTTCTTT.

The chain combines TRBV6-1 with TRBJ1-5; possibly TRBD1 for D (5 bases). This CDR3 has 15 residues. The V gene lost 0 bases and the J gene lost 3 bases, with 9 bases spanning the gap. The germline V gene encodes CDR1 MNHNS and CDR2 SASEGT. This CDR3 reads CASSEAQGANQPQHF. In DNA, the CDR3 is TGTGCCAGCAGTGAAGCGCAGGGCGCCAATCAGCCCCAGCATTTT.

The CDR3 is CASSPPTGGGGTGELFF. The CDR3 bases are TGTGCCAGCAGCCCACCTACGGGGGGAGGAGGCACCGGGGAGCTGTTTTTT. The chain uses TRBV28 and TRBJ2-2, with 7 bases that match TRBD2. The CDR3 is made up of 17 amino acids. Germline trimming cut 6 bases from V and 4 bases from J; bases unmatched to any gene: 14. Germline V gene sequence: CDR1 MDHEN, CDR2 SYDVKM.

J is TRBJ2-7 and V is TRBV18, with 9 bases matching TRBD2. V shed 6 bases and J 5 bases; nucleotides not matched to a gene: 8. The CDR3 runs to 14 residues. Germline assignment: CDR1 KGHSH and CDR2 LQKENI. Here the CDR3 reads CASSSAGGRNEQYF. The DNA of the CDR3 is TGTGCCAGCTCGTCCGCGGGGGGGCGCAACGAGCAGTACTTC. Filled out from reference TRBV18 and TRBJ2-7, the complete variable domain reads NAGVMQNPRHLVRRRGQEARLRCSPMKGHSHVYWYRQLPEEGLKFMVYLQKENIIDESGMPKERFSAEFPKEGPSILRIQQVVRGDSAAYFCASSSAGGRNEQYFGPGTRLTVT.

This rearrangement joins TRBV3-1 (or the pseudogene TRBV3-2) to TRBJ1-2; D is uncertain. The CDR3 contains 14 residues. Germline values: CDR1 LGHDT, CDR2 YNNKEL (reference sequence). The V end was cut by 1 base, the J end by 3 bases, with 9 bases between. The CDR3 loop is CASSQVSTDYGYTF. The CDR3 nucleotides are TGTGCCAGCAGCCAAGTTTCAACGGACTATGGCTACACCTTC.

The chain couples TRBV5-1 to TRBJ1-1, with D possibly matching TRBD1 (5 bases). V was pared by 2 bases and J by 4 bases, with 12 bases between. The CDR3 is made up of 14 amino acids. Germline lookup yields CDR1 SGHRS and CDR2 YFSETQ. The CDR3 sequence: CASSLLQGSTEAFF. The CDR3 DNA is TGCGCCAGCAGCTTACTCCAGGGTTCCACTGAAGCTTTCTTT.

The chain recombines TRBV9 with TRBJ1-3; TRBD1 might be the D (6 bases). Trimming removed 4 bases at V and 0 bases at J, with 17 bases between. From germline, CDR1 is SGDLS and CDR2 YYNGEE. CDR3 length equals 17 residues. The CDR3 spells CASSFQDSQYSGNTIYF. CDR3 nucleotide sequence: TGTGCCAGCAGCTTCCAGGACAGTCAATACTCTGGAAACACCATATATTTT.

The rearrangement joins TRBV20-1 to TRBJ2-5, with no clear D. Germline V gene lookup returns CDR1 DFQATT and CDR2 SNEGSKA (reference sequence). V was cut by 2 bases and J by 7 bases, with 8 bases left in between. The CDR3 totals 11 residues. The CDR3 nucleotides read TGCAGTGCTAGACCCCAGGCGACCCAGTACTTC. Translating gives CSARPQATQYF.

The V gene is TRBV3-1 (or the pseudogene TRBV3-2), the J gene TRBJ1-2, with 7 bases fitting TRBD1. Germline trimming cut 0 bases from V and 0 bases from J; bases unmatched to any gene: 10. The V gene's germline CDR1 is LGHDT and CDR2 YNNKEL (reference sequence). This CDR3 region has 18 residues. The CDR3 loop is CASSQEGGRRSANYGYTF. In DNA, the CDR3 is TGTGCCAGCAGCCAAGAAGGGGGCAGGCGCTCCGCTAACTATGGCTACACCTTC.

The chain combines TRBV7-2 with TRBJ2-7; D might be TRBD1 (5 bases). The germline gives CDR1 SGHTA, CDR2 FQGNSA. Between the trimmed V and J ends, which lost 2 bases and 6 bases, there was a span of 14 bases. The CDR3 length is 14 residues. CDR3 in amino acids: CASSLSRAALEQYF. Here the CDR3 DNA reads TGTGCCAGCAGCTTATCCAGGGCGGCCCTCGAGCAGTACTTC.

This clone appeared a few times. This rearrangement joins TRBV28 to TRBJ1-4; D uncertain. The V gene's germline CDR1 is MDHEN and CDR2 SYDVKM. This CDR3 comprises 17 residues. Trimming shortened V by 2 bases and J by 4 bases, and 17 bases separated the two germline ends. The CDR3 loop is CASSLRGPRRNNEKLFF. In DNA form, the CDR3 reads TGTGCCAGCAGTTTACGCGGCCCCCGACGAAATAATGAAAAACTGTTTTTT.

V is TRBV7-9 and J is TRBJ2-2; 10 bases fit TRBD1. Germline-derived CDR1 and CDR2 are SEHNR and FQNEAQ (reference sequence). The trim removed 0 bases at V and 6 bases at J, leaving 1 base unmatched. The length of the CDR3 is 15 residues. The CDR3 region is CASSLAGTGAGELFF. The CDR3 coding sequence is TGTGCCAGCAGCTTAGCCGGGACAGGGGCCGGGGAGCTGTTTTTT.

The genes are TRBV11-2 and TRBJ2-7, with D perhaps TRBD1 (5 bases). From germline, CDR1 is SGHAT and CDR2 FQNNGV. CDR3 size: 14 residues. The V end lost 5 bases, the J end lost 1 base, and 12 bases lay between the germline ends. The CDR3 protein is CASSRNRYSYEQYF. DNA of the CDR3: TGTGCCAGCAGCCGGAACAGGTATTCCTACGAGCAGTACTTC.

This clone came up once. V and J are TRBV19 and TRBJ2-2; the D gene is possibly TRBD2 (5 bases). V gave up 4 bases and J gave up 2 bases, with 20 bases separating them. Germline-derived CDR1 and CDR2 are LNHDA and SQIVND (reference sequence). The CDR3 contains 18 residues. The CDR3 protein is CASSSRFLASLNTGELFF. CDR3 sequence (DNA): TGTGCCAGTAGTAGCCGATTTTTGGCTAGCCTTAACACCGGGGAGCTGTTTTTT. Combining the CDR3 with reference TRBV19 and TRBJ2-2 gives the whole variable domain DGGITQSPKYLFRKEGQNVTLSCEQNLNHDAMYWYRQDPGQGLRLIYYSQIVNDFQKGDIAEGYSVSREKKESFPLTVTSAQKNPTAFYLCASSSRFLASLNTGELFFGEGSRLTVL.

In its sample, this clone was seen a few times. The genes are TRBV5-3 and TRBJ2-2; D is possibly TRBD2 (6 bases). TRBV5-3 is an ORF, with its function uncertain. Trimming took off 0 bases at V and 7 bases at J, with 10 bases between the two ends. The CDR3 has 14 amino acids. This chain's CDR3 is CARSLGLASGELFF. CDR3 bases: TGTGCCAGAAGCTTGGGCCTAGCGAGCGGGGAGCTGTTTTTT.

This clone was recorded only once. The rearrangement uses TRBV5-1 and TRBJ2-1, with 10 bases matching TRBD1. J was trimmed by 4 bases and V by 4 bases; bases with no gene match: 5. The CDR3 covers 15 residues. Germline V CDR1 and CDR2: SGHRS, YFSETQ. CDR3 in amino acids: CASSPDRGGYNEQFF. The DNA of the CDR3 is TGCGCCAGCAGCCCGGACAGGGGGGGGTACAATGAGCAGTTCTTC.

This rearrangement joins TRBV9 to TRBJ2-1, with TRBD2 matching 8 bases. CDR1 SGDLS and CDR2 YYNGEE come from the germline V gene. The ends lost 1 base at V and 5 bases at J; junction bases unmatched: 5. This CDR3 has 15 residues. The DNA for the CDR3 is TGTGCCAGCAGCGTAAGAACTAGCGGAAACAATGAGCAGTTCTTC. It codes for CASSVRTSGNNEQFF.

The rearrangement links TRBV11-3 to TRBJ2-3; 7 nucleotides line up with TRBD2. Germline CDR1 reads SGHNT; CDR2 reads YENEEA. With V trimmed by 5 bases and J by 2 bases, 10 bases remained unmatched. The CDR3 sequence is 16 residues long. The CDR3 DNA reads TGTGCCAGCAGCGCCGGACTAGTAGCCTCCACAGATACGCAGTATTTT. Protein: CASSAGLVASTDTQYF.

The chain is built from TRBV12-3 or TRBV12-4 and TRBJ2-7; 7 nucleotides align to TRBD1. After removal of 4 bases from V and 0 bases from J, the junction contained 0 bases not matched to a gene. The CDR3 loop spans 13 amino acids. For the CDR3, the DNA is TGTGCCAGCAGTTGGACAGGCTCCTACGAGCAGTACTTC. Its protein product is CASSWTGSYEQYF.

The J gene is TRBJ2-3, the V gene TRBV2, with TRBD2 matching over 10 bases. The length of the CDR3 is 16 residues. Trimming at V came to 5 bases and at J to 1 base, leaving 6 bases not matched to a gene. Germline lookup yields CDR1 SNHLY and CDR2 FYNNEI. CDR3 DNA sequence: TGTGCCAGCAGTAACCTAGCGGGGGCCGGCACAGATACGCAGTATTTT. Translating gives CASSNLAGAGTDTQYF.